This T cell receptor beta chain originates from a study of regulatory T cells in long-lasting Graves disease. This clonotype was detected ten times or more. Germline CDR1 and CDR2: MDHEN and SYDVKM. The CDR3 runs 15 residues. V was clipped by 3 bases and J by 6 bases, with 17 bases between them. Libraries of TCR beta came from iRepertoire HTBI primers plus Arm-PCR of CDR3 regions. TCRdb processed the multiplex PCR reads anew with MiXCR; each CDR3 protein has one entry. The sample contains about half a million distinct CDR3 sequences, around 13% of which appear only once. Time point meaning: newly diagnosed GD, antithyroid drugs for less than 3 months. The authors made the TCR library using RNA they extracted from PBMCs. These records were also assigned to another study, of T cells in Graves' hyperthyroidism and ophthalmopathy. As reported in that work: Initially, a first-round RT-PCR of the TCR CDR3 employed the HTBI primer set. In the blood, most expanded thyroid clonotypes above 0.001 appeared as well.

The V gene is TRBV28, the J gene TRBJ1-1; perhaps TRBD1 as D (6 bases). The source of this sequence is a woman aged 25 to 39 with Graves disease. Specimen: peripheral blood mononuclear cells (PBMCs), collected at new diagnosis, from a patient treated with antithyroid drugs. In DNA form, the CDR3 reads TGTGCCAGCAGTTTTTTTTCGGGGGCCGCCGCTGAAGCTTTCTTT. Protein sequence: CASSFFSGAAAEAFF.